These 24 T cell receptor beta chains were sequenced from one sample in a study of T cell clonality in common variable immunodeficiency. The data were produced by immunoSEQ multiplex PCR, yet TCRdb's version contains in-frame clones alone and is incomplete. The sample includes about 52,000 clones, none of them occurring once. The sample taken for sequencing was peripheral blood mononuclear cells. These receptors were taken from a person aged 18 to 75 in good health.

This clone was seen ten or more times. The read comes to an end 3 residues before the CDR3 does, leaving the germline J gene to fill in the end. The chain carries TRBV20-1 and TRBJ2-3, with 7 bases fitting TRBD1. This CDR3 comprises 15 residues. Germline assignment: CDR1 DFQATT and CDR2 SNEGSKA (reference sequence). Incomplete CDR3 DNA: TGCAGTGCTGCCCCGAACAGGGGTTCGCAAGAGACG. The encoded protein is CSAAPNRGSQET. The entire CDR3 sequence reads CSAAPNRGSQETQYF.

In its sample, this clone was seen many times. The missing CDR3 end, 3 residues past where the read stops, is filled in from the germline J gene. The V gene is TRBV23-1, the J gene TRBJ2-3, with 10 positions matching TRBD1. TRBV23-1 belongs to the ORF category, with a function that is uncertain. The CDR3 loop spans 16 amino acids. The CDR3 loop is CASSPPGQGPAGAQYF. CDR3 DNA, as far as it was read: TGCGCCAGCAGTCCCCCGGGACAGGGGCCTGCGGGGGCG.

The table lists this clone with many counts. The read falls 3 residues short of the CDR3 end, and the missing part is taken from the germline J gene. The gene calls are TRBV18 and TRBJ2-3; no reliable D call. Deletions cut 3 bases from V and 6 bases from J, with 4 bases between. There are 11 residues in the CDR3. Germline CDR1 is KGHSH and CDR2 is LQKENI. Here the CDR3 reads CASSPADTQYF. The DNA read from the CDR3 is TGTGCCAGCTCACCGGCCGATACG.

This clone was picked up many times. The CDR3 end is not reached by the read, which stops 3 residues before it; the germline J gene fills it in. The chain joins TRBV7-2 to TRBJ2-5; D might be TRBD2 (6 bases). This CDR3 spans 14 amino acids. Germline CDR1 SGHTA, CDR2 FQGNSA. Deletions cut 5 bases from V and 2 bases from J, with 12 bases between. The CDR3 bases that were read are TGTGCCAGCAGCCTGCATGGGGGGCAAGAGACC. Translating gives CASSLHGGQET. The full CDR3 reads CASSLHGGQETQYF.

The DNA read from the CDR3 is TGTGCCAGCACCGTAAGGGCCTATGGC. This gives the protein CASTVRAYG. The whole CDR3 protein is CASTVRAYGYTF. The V and J genes are TRBV2 and TRBJ1-2, with D unclear. The read halts 3 residues ahead of the CDR3 end, with the missing end drawn from the germline J gene. Trimming removed 7 bases from V and 4 bases from J, with 10 bases in between. From germline, CDR1 is SNHLY and CDR2 FYNNEI. The CDR3 is 12 amino acids.

In its sample, this clone was seen many times. The read ends 3 residues early relative to the CDR3; the germline J gene fills the gap. This chain connects TRBV7-8 to TRBJ2-1; 11 bases are a match to TRBD2. CDR1 is SGHVS and CDR2 is FQNEAQ in the germline V gene. The trim removed 1 base at V and 5 bases at J, leaving 10 bases unmatched. The CDR3 runs 18 residues. The CDR3 loop is CASSLGRVAGGPHNEQFF. CDR3 bases read: TGTGCCAGCAGCTTAGGGCGAGTAGCGGGAGGGCCCCACAATGAG.

Ten or more counts support this clone. The read terminates 3 residues ahead of where the CDR3 ends, so the germline J gene completes it. The chain combines TRBV18 with TRBJ1-2; 8 positions match TRBD1. Germline V gene lookup returns CDR1 KGHSH and CDR2 LQKENI. The length of the CDR3 is 13 residues. This CDR3 reads CASSPGQGIGYTF. The covered CDR3 bases are TGTGCCAGCTCACCCGGACAGGGAATCGGC.

This clone was seen a few times. One junction end disagrees with the germline gene, perhaps due to a read error. With the read ending 3 residues before the CDR3 end, the germline J gene is used to fill in that end. Other DNA sequences from this sample encode an identical CDR3 as well. The chain is built from TRBV7-2 and TRBJ1-3, with D perhaps matching TRBD1 (6 bases). This CDR3 region has 15 residues. Germline V lookup: CDR1 SGHTA, CDR2 FQGNSA. The sequenced CDR3 bases are TGTGCCAGCAGCTTAGCCAGGGGTACTGGAAACACA. It is translated as CASSLARGTGNT. The entire CDR3 protein reads CASSLARGTGNTIYF.

This clone showed up many times. The CDR3 goes on 3 residues after the read ends, and that part is filled in from the germline J gene. The rearrangement links TRBV29-1 to TRBJ1-2; 7 bases align to TRBD1. Germline values: CDR1 SQVTM, CDR2 ANQGSEA. The CDR3 totals 11 residues. This CDR3 reads CSAWDRGGYTF. The part of the CDR3 DNA that was read is TGCAGCGCCTGGGACAGAGGGGGC.

This clone was detected many times. The CDR3 end is not reached by the read, which stops 3 residues before it; the germline J gene fills it in. The chain employs TRBV7-6 and TRBJ2-6, with D hard to call. CDR1 SGHVS and CDR2 FNYEAQ come from the germline V gene. This CDR3 is 15 amino acids long. Trimming took off 3 bases at V and 0 bases at J, with 6 bases between the two ends. The CDR3 sequence is CASSLLDSGANVLTF. The CDR3 DNA, read in part, is TGTGCCAGCAGCTTGCTAGACTCTGGGGCCAACGTC.

This clone has a count of ten or more. The read stops 3 residues short of the end of the CDR3; the missing end is completed from the germline J gene. V usage is TRBV7-9 and J usage is TRBJ2-1; D is uncertain. Germline values: CDR1 SEHNR, CDR2 FQNEAQ (reference sequence). The CDR3 extends over 12 amino acids. Deletions cut 5 bases from V and 9 bases from J, with 11 bases between. The sequenced part of the CDR3 DNA is TGTGCCAGCAGCCCAGCCGCAGGTGAG. Translating it yields CASSPAAGE. The complete CDR3 sequence is CASSPAAGEQFF.

This clone was counted ten times or more. The CDR3 end is not reached by the read, which stops 3 residues before it; the germline J gene fills it in. The chain joins TRBV6-1 to TRBJ2-7; no reliable D call. Germline V gene data show CDR1 as MNHNS and CDR2 as SASEGT. V shed 4 bases and J shed 3 bases, with 7 bases lying between them. The CDR3 length is 12 residues. The part of the CDR3 DNA that was read is TGTGCCAGCAGTGCCAGGCTCTACGAG. Protein product: CASSARLYE. The whole CDR3 protein reads CASSARLYEQYF.

In this sample, this clone is medium-sized (0.01 to 0.1%). The CDR3 region is CSVGTADTQYF. The sequenced CDR3 bases are TGCAGCGTGGGGACAGCAGATACG. The V and J genes are TRBV29-1 and TRBJ2-3, with 7 bases aligning to TRBD1. The DNA ends 3 residues before the CDR3 does, and the rest of the CDR3 is filled in from the germline J gene. Germline V gene sequence: CDR1 SQVTM, CDR2 ANQGSEA. This CDR3 has 11 amino acids. V was clipped by 6 bases and J by 4 bases; unmatched bases: 1.

In regard to this clone: With the read ending 3 residues before the CDR3 end, the germline J gene is used to fill in that end. The V gene is TRBV11-3, the J gene TRBJ2-2; D is unresolved. CDR3 length: 14 residues. Trimming cost V 0 bases and J 4 bases, with 6 bases left between them. Germline CDR1 SGHNT, CDR2 YENEEA. Partial CDR3 DNA: TGTGCCAGCAGCTTAGATAGTACCACCGGGGAG. Protein product: CASSLDSTTGE. Given in full, the CDR3 is CASSLDSTTGELFF. Filled out from reference TRBV11-3 and TRBJ2-2, the complete variable domain reads EAGVVQSPRYKIIEKKQPVAFWCNPISGHNTLYWYLQNLGQGPELLIRYENEEAVDDSQLPKDRFSAERLKGVDSTLKIQPAELGDSAVYLCASSLDSTTGELFFGEGSRLTVL.

This clone was detected a few times. Coverage ceases 3 residues before the CDR3 finishes, and the germline J gene fills in the end. J is TRBJ2-7 and V is TRBV5-4, with D perhaps matching TRBD2 (5 bases). V was trimmed by 0 bases and J by 0 bases, leaving 10 bases between them. This CDR3 is built from 15 residues. The germline V gene has CDR1 SGHNT and CDR2 YYREEE (reference sequence). Incomplete CDR3 DNA: TGTGCCAGCAGCTTGGATCCAGCGGCCTCCTACGAG. It specifies CASSLDPAASYE. In full, the CDR3 reads CASSLDPAASYEQYF.

Many counts were recorded for this clone. The read falls 3 residues short of the CDR3 end, and the missing part is taken from the germline J gene. The gene calls are TRBV7-3 and TRBJ2-1; weak D call: TRBD2 (6 bases). With 2 bases removed from V and 7 bases from J, the gap between germline ends came to 9 bases. This CDR3 is built from 13 residues. Germline lookup yields CDR1 SGHTA and CDR2 FQGTGA. CDR3 bases read: TGTGCCAGCAGCTTATCGGGGAGGAATGAG. Translation: CASSLSGRNE. The CDR3 as a whole reads CASSLSGRNEQFF.

This clone was counted ten times or more. The missing CDR3 end, 3 residues past where the read stops, is filled in from the germline J gene. The chain couples TRBV20-1 to TRBJ2-5; 9 bases are shared with TRBD1. Germline V CDR1 and CDR2: DFQATT, SNEGSKA (reference sequence). V lost 5 bases to trimming and J lost 4 bases; unmatched junction nucleotides: 5. The CDR3 runs 13 residues. CDR3 protein: CSAWTGEGETQYF. CDR3 DNA (partial): TGCAGTGCTTGGACAGGGGAAGGAGAGACC.

Many counts were recorded for this clone. The read terminates 3 residues ahead of where the CDR3 ends, so the germline J gene completes it. This chain connects TRBV6-2 or TRBV6-3 to TRBJ1-5; TRBD1 matches 7 bases. The CDR3 contains 17 residues. After removal of 6 bases from V and 7 bases from J, the junction contained 18 bases not matched to a gene. CDR1 is MNHEY and CDR2 is SVGEGT in the germline V gene. The CDR3 is CASSPNRGVSSIQPQHF. The CDR3 bases that were read are TGTGCCAGCAGCCCAAACAGGGGCGTAAGCTCCATACAGCCC.

For this clone: A junction boundary mismatches the germline segment, possibly from a read error. The read terminates 3 residues ahead of where the CDR3 ends, so the germline J gene completes it. The same CDR3 arises from other DNA sequences in this sample as well. The J gene is TRBJ1-3, the V gene TRBV6-2 or TRBV6-3; no clear D. Germline V CDR1 and CDR2: MNHEY, SVGEGT. The CDR3 contains 14 residues. The CDR3 is CASSYKERRNTIYF. The DNA read from the CDR3 is TGTGCCAGCAGTTACAAGGAGCGTCGAAACACG.

This clone was observed at least ten times. From the germline J gene comes the end of the CDR3, since the read stops 3 residues before it. The gene calls are TRBV19 and TRBJ1-1; D possibly corresponds to TRBD1 (5 bases). The V end lost 8 bases, the J end lost 0 bases, and 13 bases lay between the germline ends. The V gene's germline CDR1 is LNHDA and CDR2 SQIVND (reference sequence). The CDR3 runs 14 residues. Partial CDR3 DNA: TGTGCCAGTCACCCCCCGGGGGTGAACACTGAA. This encodes CASHPPGVNTE. The whole CDR3 sequence is CASHPPGVNTEAFF.

Many counts were recorded for this clone. The DNA ends 3 residues before the CDR3 does, and the rest of the CDR3 is filled in from the germline J gene. The chain joins TRBV2 to TRBJ2-3; D perhaps matches TRBD1 (5 bases). Germline CDR1 reads SNHLY; CDR2 reads FYNNEI. Trimming took off 1 base at V and 0 bases at J, with 17 bases between the two ends. The CDR3 runs to 18 residues. Incomplete CDR3 DNA: TGTGCCAGCAGTGAAGAATGGACACCGTATACTAGCACAGATACG. Its protein product is CASSEEWTPYTSTDT. The whole CDR3 sequence reads CASSEEWTPYTSTDTQYF.

Ten or more counts support this clone. The CDR3 goes on 3 residues after the read ends, and that part is filled in from the germline J gene. The chain joins TRBV29-1 to TRBJ2-1; 9 positions agree with TRBD1. The V and J ends lost 7 bases and 2 bases, in that order; junction bases with no gene match: 6. Looked up from germline, CDR1 is SQVTM and CDR2 is ANQGSEA. The CDR3 runs 14 residues. The CDR3 bases that were read are TGCAGCGCTCCGGGACAGGGTGCCTACAATGAG. It specifies CSAPGQGAYNE. From start to end, the CDR3 is CSAPGQGAYNEQFF.

This clone has at least ten counts. The CDR3 end falls 3 residues outside the read, so it is completed with the germline J gene. The chain is built from TRBV18 and TRBJ2-2; D not resolved. The V end was cut by 4 bases, the J end by 2 bases, with 17 bases between. Germline V gene sequence: CDR1 KGHSH, CDR2 LQKENI. The CDR3 runs to 17 residues. The CDR3 sequence: CASSRASSTLNTGELFF. CDR3 DNA, as far as it was read: TGTGCCAGCTCACGGGCTTCGTCCACACTTAACACCGGGGAG.

This clone is deemed medium-sized. The read terminates 3 residues before the CDR3 end, so the remaining end is supplied by the germline J gene. J is TRBJ2-2 and V is TRBV5-1; D might be TRBD2 (6 bases). This CDR3 has 13 amino acids. Trimming cost V 4 bases and J 7 bases, with 11 bases left between them. Germline assignment: CDR1 SGHRS and CDR2 YFSETQ. CDR3 residues: CASSLGGVGELFF. CDR3 DNA (partial): TGCGCCAGCAGCCTCGGAGGGGTCGGGGAG.